One sample yielded the 17 T cell receptor beta chains listed below, sequenced in a study of identical twins (TCRdb year 2016). To prepare the library, 5' RACE was applied. Sequencing used an Illumina HiSeq 2000. Starting from the raw public reads, TCRdb applied fastp trimming at Q25, assembled clones with MiXCR and retained in-frame beta chains. Every distinct CDR3 protein forms one entry, paired with its most common genes and DNA. The sample profile shows 200,000 to 250,000 distinct CDR3 sequences; approximately 7.1% of them were found once. The top ten hold roughly 15% of the sample. The sample also formed part of further work on T cells expressing NK-cell markers.

The source material was CD8+ T cells sorted from blood. The receptors originated from a woman aged 18 to 35 in good health.

This clonotype has just a few counts. The rearrangement joins TRBV27 to TRBJ2-7; 10 bases match TRBD1. V shed 3 bases and J 1 base; nucleotides not matched to a gene: 6. CDR3 length: 16 amino acids. Germline loops: CDR1 MNHEY, CDR2 SMNVEV (reference sequence). The chain's CDR3 is CASSFAGQGSSYEQYF. The CDR3 region has the DNA TGTGCCAGCAGTTTTGCGGGACAGGGGTCGTCCTACGAGCAGTACTTC.

The sample holds a few counts of this clonotype. This chain connects TRBV18 to TRBJ1-2, with a weak D call TRBD1 (5 bases). The CDR3 is 17 residues long. CDR1 and CDR2 from the germline V gene are KGHSH and LQKENI. V lost 3 bases and J 0 bases, leaving 17 bases between the germline ends. CDR3 region: CASSPGDTLGANYGYTF. For the CDR3, the DNA is TGTGCCAGCTCACCGGGCGACACTCTGGGGGCTAACTATGGCTACACCTTC.

This clonotype was seen only a few times. The rearrangement uses TRBV5-1 and TRBJ1-2, with no clear D. The length of the CDR3 is 13 residues. Germline values: CDR1 SGHRS, CDR2 YFSETQ. Trimming stripped 2 bases from V and 8 bases from J, with 13 bases between. As DNA, the CDR3 is TGCGCCAGCAGCTTTTCCCCTTCGAGGGGCTACACCTTC. This sequence encodes CASSFSPSRGYTF.

This clonotype turned up a few times. The V gene is TRBV11-2, the J gene TRBJ2-5, with D tentatively TRBD2 (6 bases). V lost 3 bases and J 5 bases, leaving 13 bases between the germline ends. The CDR3 runs 14 residues. Germline CDR1 SGHAT, CDR2 FQNNGV. The CDR3 sequence is CASSFSGGRETQYF. In DNA form, the CDR3 reads TGTGCCAGCAGCTTTTCTGGAGGGCGGGAGACCCAGTACTTC.

The rearrangement joins TRBV6-2 or TRBV6-3 to TRBJ1-1; no clear D gene. The CDR3 totals 13 residues. The V gene lost 2 bases and the J gene lost 1 base, with 5 bases spanning the gap. Germline lookup yields CDR1 MNHEY and CDR2 SVGEGT. CDR3 in amino acids: CASSYPRNTEAFF. The CDR3 bases are TGTGCCAGCAGTTACCCCCGGAACACTGAAGCTTTCTTT.

This clonotype was picked up a small number of times. CDR3 protein: CASSQTSGTDTQYF. The CDR3 DNA sequence: TGTGCCAGCAGCCAGACTAGCGGCACAGATACGCAGTATTTT. V gene TRBV7-9 combines with J gene TRBJ2-3, with 8 bases matching TRBD2. CDR1 SEHNR and CDR2 FQNEAQ come from the germline V gene (reference sequence). V shed 5 bases, J shed 1 base, and the junction held 2 bases outside the gene matches. This CDR3 contains 14 residues.

J is TRBJ1-1 and V is TRBV6-2 or TRBV6-3; TRBD1 matches at 12 bases. This CDR3 region has 18 residues. The ends lost 0 bases at V and 5 bases at J; junction bases unmatched: 10. Germline values: CDR1 MNHEY, CDR2 SVGEGT. As DNA, the CDR3 is TGTGCCAGCAGTTACTCCCGGGGACAGGGGGCAATGGTTACTGAAGCTTTCTTT. Its translation: CASSYSRGQGAMVTEAFF.

This clonotype has a count of ten or more. The chain is built from TRBV6-4 and TRBJ2-1; 11 bases match TRBD1. V lost 2 bases and J lost 6; bases outside the gene matches: 0. This CDR3 has 14 residues. Germline V gives CDR1 MRHNA, CDR2 SNTAGT. In DNA form, the CDR3 reads TGTGCCAGCAGTGACGGGACAGGGGGCAATGAGCAGTTCTTC. Amino acids: CASSDGTGGNEQFF.

This clonotype was seen many times. The chain couples TRBV12-3 or TRBV12-4 to TRBJ2-4; D may be TRBD2 (5 bases). The CDR3 sequence is 11 residues long. V shed 3 bases and J shed 15 bases, with 12 bases lying between them. DNA for the CDR3: TGTGCCAGCAGTTTTGGTGGGGAGCGGTACTTC. Translating gives CASSFGGERYF.

The chain uses TRBV9 and TRBJ2-3; possibly TRBD1 for D (5 bases). Trimming pared 0 bases from V and 1 base from J, leaving 9 bases between. CDR1 and CDR2 from the germline V gene are SGDLS and YYNGEE. The CDR3 is made up of 15 amino acids. CDR3 region: CASSVESRGTDTQYF. The CDR3 bases are TGTGCCAGCAGCGTAGAGTCCAGGGGCACAGATACGCAGTATTTT.

This clonotype was seen repeatedly, ten times or more. This chain links TRBV7-9 with TRBJ1-2, with 8 bases identical to TRBD1. The length of the CDR3 is 14 residues. The V gene end was trimmed by 1 base and the J gene end by 5 bases; junction bases not matched to a gene: 3. Germline CDR1 SEHNR, CDR2 FQNEAQ (reference sequence). The CDR3 is CASSLEQGGYGYTF. The CDR3 coding sequence is TGTGCCAGCAGCTTAGAACAGGGGGGGTATGGCTACACCTTC.

This clonotype was counted only a few times. The V gene is TRBV3-1, the J gene TRBJ2-1, with TRBD2 matching 9 bases. Germline V CDR1 and CDR2: LGHDT, YNNKEL (reference sequence). CDR3 length: 17 amino acids. V dropped 4 bases and J dropped 1; count of bases not matched to a gene: 8. The CDR3 DNA reads TGTGCCAGCAGCCCCCTCGGGCGGGGGGGTTCCTACAATGAGCAGTTCTTC. It codes for CASSPLGRGGSYNEQFF.

This clonotype was detected many times. The J gene is TRBJ2-5, the V gene TRBV12-3 or TRBV12-4; TRBD1 or TRBD2 may be the D gene (5 bases each). This CDR3 has 17 amino acids. V lost 0 bases and J 1 base, leaving 15 bases between the germline ends. CDR3 sequence: CASSLALLTGAQETQYF. Written as DNA, the CDR3 is TGTGCCAGCAGTTTAGCGCTCCTAACCGGGGCCCAAGAGACCCAGTACTTC.

This clonotype appeared a few times. V gene TRBV28 combines with J gene TRBJ2-1; TRBD1 is a possible D gene (6 bases). The germline gives CDR1 MDHEN, CDR2 SYDVKM. The CDR3 is 12 amino acids. The CDR3 DNA reads as TGTGTTACCACAGGGAACTACAATGAGCAGTTCTTC. Translation: CVTTGNYNEQFF.

This clonotype has more than one count but fewer than ten. This chain connects TRBV7-9 to TRBJ2-7; possible D gene TRBD2, 6 bases. Germline V gene sequence: CDR1 SEHNR, CDR2 FQNEAQ (reference sequence). The CDR3 contains 12 residues. The V end was cut by 1 base, the J end by 7 bases, with 8 bases between. This CDR3 is CASSLDGGEQYF. The CDR3 coding sequence is TGTGCCAGCAGCTTAGACGGGGGTGAGCAGTACTTC.

The chain combines TRBV7-2 with TRBJ2-1; TRBD2 matches at 12 bases. The germline V gene encodes CDR1 SGHTA and CDR2 FQGNSA. The CDR3 runs 17 residues. J was trimmed by 8 bases and V by 4 bases; bases with no gene match: 12. CDR3 sequence (DNA): TGTGCCAGCAGCTACCCTCTAGCGGGGGGGGCCGGTGATGAGCAGTTCTTC. The encoded protein is CASSYPLAGGAGDEQFF.

This clonotype was observed at least ten times. The chain uses TRBV27 and TRBJ1-1, with TRBD1 as a possible D gene (6 bases). CDR3 length: 14 amino acids. V lost 4 bases, J lost 1 base, and 10 bases lay in between. CDR1 is MNHEY, CDR2 SMNVEV, per germline (reference sequence). CDR3 in amino acids: CASSSGGPNTEAFF. In DNA form, the CDR3 reads TGTGCCAGCAGTTCCGGGGGCCCGAACACTGAAGCTTTCTTT.